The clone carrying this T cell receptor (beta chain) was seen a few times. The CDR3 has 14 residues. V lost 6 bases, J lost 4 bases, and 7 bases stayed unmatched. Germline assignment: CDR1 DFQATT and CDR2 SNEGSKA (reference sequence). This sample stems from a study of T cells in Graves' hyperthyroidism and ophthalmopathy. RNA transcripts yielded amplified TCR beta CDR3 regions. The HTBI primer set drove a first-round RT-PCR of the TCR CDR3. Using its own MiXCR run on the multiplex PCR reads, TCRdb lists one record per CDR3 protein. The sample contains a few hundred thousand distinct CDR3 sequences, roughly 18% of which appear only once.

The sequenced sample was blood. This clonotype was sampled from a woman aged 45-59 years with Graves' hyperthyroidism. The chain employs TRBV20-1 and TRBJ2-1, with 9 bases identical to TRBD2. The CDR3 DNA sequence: TGCAGTGCCCCTCTAGCGGGAACTTACAATGAGCAGTTCTTC. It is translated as CSAPLAGTYNEQFF.